The 27 T cell receptor beta chains below were found in one sample sequenced in a study of early T cells in non-severe SARS-CoV-2 infection. One entry per CDR3 protein, called by TCRdb with MiXCR from the 5' RACE reads. The table has some 39,000 distinct CDR3 sequences, roughly 4% seen once. Sequenced: whole blood. The receptor set was obtained from an adult who was a healthcare worker with PCR-confirmed SARS-CoV-2 infection or an uninfected control (not recorded which).

There are many counts of this clonotype. The DNA of the CDR3 is TGCGCCAGCAGCCAACCCAGGGAGTCTGGGGCCAACGTCCTGACTTTC. Protein sequence: CASSQPRESGANVLTF. The chain is built from TRBV4-1 and TRBJ2-6, with D perhaps being TRBD1 or TRBD2 (5 bases each). CDR1 MGHRA and CDR2 YSYEKL come from the germline V gene. Trimming stripped 2 bases from V and 1 base from J, with 9 bases between. The CDR3 sequence is 16 residues long.

This clonotype was counted many times. Written as DNA, the CDR3 is TGTGCCAGCAGCTTAGCCGGGAGAAGGGATAATACGCAGTATTTT. Translating it yields CASSLAGRRDNTQYF. The genes are TRBV7-3 and TRBJ2-3, with D possibly TRBD2 on 6 matching bases. The V end lost 2 bases, the J end lost 7 bases, and 16 bases lay between the germline ends. This CDR3 has 15 amino acids. The germline V gene encodes CDR1 SGHTA and CDR2 FQGTGA. The full variable domain, with the rest looked up from reference TRBV7-3 and TRBJ2-3, is GAGVSQTPSNKVTEKGKYVELRCDPISGHTALYWYRQSLGQGPEFLIYFQGTGAADDSGLPNDRFFAVRPEGSVSTLKIQRTERGDSAVYLCASSLAGRRDNTQYFGPGTRLTVL.

This clonotype was observed at least ten times. The chain is built from TRBV5-4 and TRBJ2-5, with TRBD2 as a possible D gene (6 bases). Trimming took off 3 bases at V and 5 bases at J, with 8 bases between the two ends. The CDR3 loop spans 12 amino acids. Germline values: CDR1 SGHNT, CDR2 YYREEE (reference sequence). CDR3 sequence: CASSWRDETQYF. Written as DNA, the CDR3 is TGTGCCAGCAGCTGGCGGGATGAGACCCAGTACTTC.

This clonotype has a count of ten or more. The chain employs TRBV11-2 and TRBJ1-1, with D possibly TRBD1 on 6 matching bases. Germline V lookup: CDR1 SGHAT, CDR2 FQNNGV. Trimming took 2 bases from V and 0 from J, leaving 10 bases between them. The CDR3 covers 15 residues. The CDR3 reads CASSLKGQMNTEAFF. The CDR3 DNA sequence: TGTGCCAGCAGCTTAAAAGGACAGATGAACACTGAAGCTTTCTTT.

The rearrangement joins TRBV6-5 to TRBJ2-3; TRBD2 matches at 8 bases. J gave up 4 bases and V 8 bases, and 11 bases lay outside the gene matches. The CDR3 loop spans 15 amino acids. Germline CDR1 is MNHEY and CDR2 is SVGAGI. CDR3 region: CASGGSGSRADTQYF. The CDR3 region has the DNA TGTGCCAGCGGTGGCAGCGGGAGTCGAGCAGATACGCAGTATTTT.

This clonotype has ten or more counts. V and J are TRBV7-6 and TRBJ2-3, with D unclear. Germline lookup yields CDR1 SGHVS and CDR2 FNYEAQ. CDR3 length equals 14 residues. Trimming cost V 6 bases and J 2 bases, with 12 bases left between them. The CDR3 protein is CASSQYGDTDTQYF. In DNA form, the CDR3 reads TGTGCCAGCAGTCAATATGGGGACACAGATACGCAGTATTTT.

This clonotype was seen repeatedly, ten times or more. The V call is TRBV4-1, the J call TRBJ2-1; D not certain. Germline values: CDR1 MGHRA, CDR2 YSYEKL. The CDR3 covers 15 residues. Trimming left V 1 base short and J 8 bases short, with 15 bases between. The chain's CDR3 is CASSQVGFPSDEQFF. CDR3 sequence (DNA): TGCGCCAGCAGCCAAGTCGGGTTTCCCTCCGATGAGCAGTTCTTC.

This clonotype was seen ten or more times. The rearrangement uses TRBV6-2 or TRBV6-3 and TRBJ1-1, with D perhaps matching TRBD1 (6 bases). The germline V and J ends were trimmed by 6 bases and 6 bases, with 26 bases remaining between them. Germline V gives CDR1 MNHEY, CDR2 SVGEGT. The CDR3 is 17 amino acids. CDR3 sequence: CASSNQLGAREVAEAFF. CDR3 nucleotide sequence: TGTGCCAGCAGCAATCAATTGGGGGCACGGGAGGTCGCTGAAGCTTTCTTT.

This clonotype came up many times. V and J are TRBV27 and TRBJ2-1; no clear D. This CDR3 has 14 residues. Deletions cut 2 bases from V and 1 base from J, with 6 bases between. Germline CDR1 reads MNHEY; CDR2 reads SMNVEV (reference sequence). The CDR3 DNA is TGTGCCAGCAGTTTAGGCAGTTCCTACAATGAGCAGTTCTTC. Amino acids: CASSLGSSYNEQFF.

The sample holds many counts of this clonotype. The chain links TRBV11-2 to TRBJ2-3; no firm D call. The germline gives CDR1 SGHAT, CDR2 FQNNGV. V lost 1 base, J lost 5 bases, and 1 base lay in between. This CDR3 comprises 11 residues. This chain's CDR3 is CASSLVDTQYF. As DNA, the CDR3 is TGTGCCAGCAGCTTAGTAGATACGCAGTATTTT.

In this sample, this clonotype turned up many times. The rearrangement joins TRBV5-1 to TRBJ2-7, with D hard to call. The CDR3 spans 12 residues. Trimming pared 5 bases from V and 12 bases from J, leaving 18 bases between. The germline gives CDR1 SGHRS, CDR2 YFSETQ. The CDR3 loop reads CASRRESIQWYF. The CDR3 nucleotides are TGCGCCAGCAGACGCGAGAGCATACAATGGTACTTC.

This clonotype was seen many times. J is TRBJ2-7 and V is TRBV19, with 12 bases fitting TRBD1. The CDR3 has 16 residues. CDR1 LNHDA and CDR2 SQIVND come from the germline V gene (reference sequence). V lost 5 bases, J lost 4 bases, and 9 bases stayed unmatched. The CDR3 sequence: CASSAPGQGAGYEQYF. The CDR3 region has the DNA TGTGCCAGTAGTGCGCCGGGACAGGGGGCAGGATACGAGCAGTACTTC.

This clonotype was observed many times. This sequence joins TRBV20-1 and TRBJ2-3; 12 nucleotides agree with TRBD2. The CDR3 loop spans 13 amino acids. The trim removed 6 bases at V and 7 bases at J, leaving 5 bases unmatched. Germline V CDR1 and CDR2: DFQATT, SNEGSKA (reference sequence). Written as DNA, the CDR3 is TGCAGTGCCGGACTAGCGGGGCCGAATACGCAGTATTTT. It specifies CSAGLAGPNTQYF.

V is TRBV29-1 and J is TRBJ2-5; D remains ambiguous. The CDR3 runs 12 residues. Trimming cost V 3 bases and J 1 base, with 6 bases left between them. Germline-derived CDR1 and CDR2 are SQVTM and ANQGSEA. CDR3 sequence: CSVDGFQETQYF. As DNA, the CDR3 is TGCAGCGTTGATGGGTTCCAAGAGACCCAGTACTTC. The entire variable domain, with the rest obtained from reference TRBV29-1 and TRBJ2-5, is as follows: SAVISQKPSRDICQRGTSLTIQCQVDSQVTMMFWYRQQPGQSLTLIATANQGSEATYESGFVIDKFPISRPNLTFSTLTVSNMSPEDSSIYLCSVDGFQETQYFGPGTRLLVL.

This clonotype was counted at least ten times. The rearrangement uses TRBV7-3 and TRBJ2-1; D remains ambiguous. CDR3 length: 16 amino acids. The V end lost 5 bases, the J end lost 5 bases, and 19 bases lay between the germline ends. Germline V gene sequence: CDR1 SGHTA, CDR2 FQGTGA. DNA of the CDR3: TGTGCCAGCAGCGCCTTATCGACGAGAAGAAACAATGAGCAGTTCTTC. Residues: CASSALSTRRNNEQFF.

This clonotype was seen many times. V and J are TRBV12-3 or TRBV12-4 and TRBJ1-4; unclear D gene. The V gene lost 6 bases and the J gene lost 7 bases, with 12 bases spanning the gap. The CDR3 is 13 residues long. The CDR3 DNA reads as TGTGCCAGCAGAAGAGGTAGCGGTGAAAAACTGTTTTTT. Protein: CASRRGSGEKLFF.

This clonotype has a count of ten or more. The chain links TRBV5-5 to TRBJ2-3; no definite D call. Trimming stripped 1 base from V and 0 bases from J, with 3 bases between. The length of the CDR3 is 13 residues. The V gene's germline CDR1 is SGHKS and CDR2 YYEKEE (reference sequence). CDR3 sequence: CASSLWSTDTQYF. The DNA of the CDR3 is TGTGCCAGCAGCTTGTGGAGCACAGATACGCAGTATTTT.

This clonotype was counted many times. The rearrangement links TRBV6-1 to TRBJ2-5; 8 bases map to TRBD2. From germline, CDR1 is MNHNS and CDR2 SASEGT. The CDR3 length is 13 residues. V was pared by 11 bases and J by 7 bases, with 12 bases of the junction left unmatched. CDR3 protein: CAGVSGTSGTQYF. The CDR3 DNA sequence: TGTGCCGGAGTTAGCGGGACGAGCGGGACCCAGTACTTC.

Many counts were recorded for this clonotype. The genes are TRBV5-1 and TRBJ2-7, with D tentatively TRBD1 (5 bases). V was pared by 0 bases and J by 0 bases, with 13 bases between. The CDR3 has 16 residues. Germline V gives CDR1 SGHRS, CDR2 YFSETQ. The CDR3 DNA reads as TGCGCCAGCAGCTTGGGAACAGGATTTAGCTCCTACGAGCAGTACTTC. Translating gives CASSLGTGFSSYEQYF. The complete variable domain, with remaining parts taken from reference TRBV5-1 and TRBJ2-7, reads KAGVTQTPRYLIKTRGQQVTLSCSPISGHRSVSWYQQTPGQGLQFLFEYFSETQRNKGNFPGRFSGRQFSNSRSEMNVSTLELGDSALYLCASSLGTGFSSYEQYFGPGTRLTVT.

This clonotype was counted a few times. The rearrangement links TRBV5-4 to TRBJ1-2; a weak D match, TRBD1 (5 bases). Germline V lookup: CDR1 SGHNT, CDR2 YYREEE (reference sequence). With 2 bases removed from V and 5 bases from J, the gap between germline ends came to 25 bases. CDR3 length: 18 amino acids. The CDR3 coding sequence is TGTGCCAGCAGCTTCGCCCGGGGCGCCGGGGATCTTATTTATGGCTACACCTTC. Protein sequence: CASSFARGAGDLIYGYTF.

This clonotype was counted at least ten times. V and J are TRBV7-6 and TRBJ2-5; D gene uncertain. V was cut by 6 bases and J by 0 bases, with 11 bases left in between. The germline V gene encodes CDR1 SGHVS and CDR2 FNYEAQ. CDR3 length: 14 amino acids. The CDR3 is CASSGTGYQETQYF. Here the CDR3 DNA reads TGTGCCAGCAGTGGCACCGGGTACCAAGAGACCCAGTACTTC.

The chain employs TRBV19 and TRBJ2-3; TRBD2 is a possible D gene (5 bases). Trimming stripped 6 bases from V and 0 bases from J, with 7 bases between. The CDR3 totals 13 residues. Germline V CDR1 and CDR2: LNHDA, SQIVND (reference sequence). CDR3 sequence: CASRTTSTDTQYF. As DNA, the CDR3 is TGTGCCAGTAGGACTACTAGCACAGATACGCAGTATTTT.

This clonotype appeared many times. The chain's CDR3 is CSARDLETSGSSYEQYF. The CDR3 DNA reads TGCAGTGCTAGAGATTTGGAGACTAGCGGGAGCTCCTACGAGCAGTACTTC. The chain combines TRBV20-1 with TRBJ2-7; 12 bases are a match to TRBD2. V lost 0 bases, J lost 0 bases, and 6 bases stayed unmatched. Per the germline V gene, CDR1 is DFQATT and CDR2 is SNEGSKA (reference sequence). CDR3 length: 17 amino acids.

The rearrangement links TRBV2 to TRBJ2-1, with TRBD1 matching over 11 bases. In germline, CDR1 is SNHLY, CDR2 FYNNEI. The CDR3 runs 15 residues. After removal of 5 bases from V and 7 bases from J, the junction contained 7 bases not matched to a gene. CDR3 loop: CASSTVGDRGNEQFF. The DNA of the CDR3 is TGTGCCAGCAGTACCGTAGGGGACAGGGGGAATGAGCAGTTCTTC.

This clonotype was picked up many times. The CDR3 here is CASSRTGEAGVLTF. The CDR3 DNA follows: TGTGCCAGCAGTAGGACAGGCGAAGCGGGCGTCCTGACTTTC. The chain couples TRBV12-3 or TRBV12-4 to TRBJ2-6, with D possibly being TRBD1 (7 bases). V lost 5 bases, J lost 12 bases, and 17 bases lay in between. This CDR3 is 14 amino acids long.

This clonotype occurred a few times. The rearrangement joins TRBV24-1 to TRBJ2-3; 7 bases fit TRBD1. After removal of 3 bases from V and 5 bases from J, the junction contained 7 bases not matched to a gene. Germline assignment: CDR1 KGHDR and CDR2 SFDVKD. CDR3 length: 15 amino acids. In DNA form, the CDR3 reads TGTGCCACCAGTGATCGGAAAGACAGGGTAGATACGCAGTATTTT. Translating it yields CATSDRKDRVDTQYF.

This clonotype came up many times. The rearrangement links TRBV6-6 to TRBJ2-5; D is undetermined. The CDR3 contains 12 residues. Trimming removed 2 bases at V and 7 bases at J, with 8 bases between. Germline loops: CDR1 MNHNY, CDR2 SVGAGI (reference sequence). The CDR3: CASSYPPGTQYF. The CDR3 region has the DNA TGTGCCAGCAGTTACCCTCCCGGGACCCAGTACTTC.